This record covers a single T cell receptor (beta chain). The data are from a study of blood T cell repertoires in COVID-19. Trimming at V came to 3 bases and at J to 0 bases, leaving 6 bases not matched to a gene. The CDR3 covers 15 residues. The germline V gene encodes CDR1 SGHRS and CDR2 YFSETQ. TCRdb keeps only in-frame clones here, not all; method: immunoSEQ multiplex PCR. The sample carries a few hundred thousand clones, roughly 91% recorded once. Sequencing input: PBMCs or T cells enriched from blood (not recorded which). The TCR originated in a woman between 18 and 30 years old who had recovered from COVID-19. The rearrangement uses TRBV5-1 and TRBJ2-7; 7 positions match TRBD1. CDR3 nucleotides: TGCGCCAGCAGCTCCACAGGGGCGGGCTCCTACGAGCAGTACTTC. Its protein is CASSSTGAGSYEQYF.